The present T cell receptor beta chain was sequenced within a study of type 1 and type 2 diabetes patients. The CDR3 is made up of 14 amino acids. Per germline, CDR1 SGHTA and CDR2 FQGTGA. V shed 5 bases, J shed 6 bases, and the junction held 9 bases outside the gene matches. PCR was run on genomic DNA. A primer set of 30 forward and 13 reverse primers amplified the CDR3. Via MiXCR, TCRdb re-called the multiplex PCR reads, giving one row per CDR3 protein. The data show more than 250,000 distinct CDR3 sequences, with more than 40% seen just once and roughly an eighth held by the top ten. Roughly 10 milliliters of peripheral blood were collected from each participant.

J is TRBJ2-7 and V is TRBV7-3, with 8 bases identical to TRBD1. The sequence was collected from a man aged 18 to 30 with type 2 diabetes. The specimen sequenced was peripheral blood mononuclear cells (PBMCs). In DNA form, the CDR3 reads TGTGCCAGCAGCCGGACAGGGTTAGGGAGCGAGCAGTACTTC. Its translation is CASSRTGLGSEQYF.